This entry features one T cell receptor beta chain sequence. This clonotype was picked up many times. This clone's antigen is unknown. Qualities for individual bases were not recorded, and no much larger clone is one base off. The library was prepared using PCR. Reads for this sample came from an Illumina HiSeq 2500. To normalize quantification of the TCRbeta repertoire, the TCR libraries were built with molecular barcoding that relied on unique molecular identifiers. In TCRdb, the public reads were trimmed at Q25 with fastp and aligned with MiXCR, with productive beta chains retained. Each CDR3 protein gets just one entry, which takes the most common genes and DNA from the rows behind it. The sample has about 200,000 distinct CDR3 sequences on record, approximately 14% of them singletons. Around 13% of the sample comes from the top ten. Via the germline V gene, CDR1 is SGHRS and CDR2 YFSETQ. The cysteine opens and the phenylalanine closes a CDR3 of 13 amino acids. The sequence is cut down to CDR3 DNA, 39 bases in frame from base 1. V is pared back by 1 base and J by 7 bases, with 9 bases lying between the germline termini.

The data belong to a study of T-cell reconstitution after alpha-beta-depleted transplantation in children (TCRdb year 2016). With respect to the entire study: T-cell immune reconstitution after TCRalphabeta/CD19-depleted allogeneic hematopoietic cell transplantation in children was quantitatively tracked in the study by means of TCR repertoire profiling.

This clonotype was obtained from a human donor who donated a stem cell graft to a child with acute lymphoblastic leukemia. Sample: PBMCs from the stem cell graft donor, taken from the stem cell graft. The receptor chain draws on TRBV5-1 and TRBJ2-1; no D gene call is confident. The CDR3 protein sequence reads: CASSLSPPNEQFF. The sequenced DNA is TGCGCCAGCAGCTTGAGCCCTCCGAATGAGCAGTTCTTC.